The 10 T cell receptor beta chains presented below share a single source sample, sequenced in a study of shared clonotypes between healthy human individuals. Repertoires were generated with immunoSEQ multiplex PCR, while TCRdb's copy carries only in-frame clones and drops some. The data hold around 690,000 clones, with roughly 87% observed a single time. Sequenced sample: memory CD8+ T cells from PBMCs. As for subset: CD45RO+ cells pooled with CCR7-negative TemRA cells. The receptor set was obtained from a young man in good health. Some clones in this sample may be carry-over from other donors' samples.

The chain has TRBV7-8 and TRBJ1-1; 10 bases are shared with TRBD1. The V segment lost 5 bases and the J segment 10 bases; nucleotides outside the gene matches: 13. Germline V gene lookup returns CDR1 SGHVS and CDR2 FQNEAQ. This CDR3 spans 15 amino acids. CDR3: CASSRSVRQGARAFF. The CDR3 DNA sequence: TGTGCCAGCAGCCGCTCAGTGAGACAGGGGGCGCGAGCTTTCTTT.

The V gene is TRBV27, the J gene TRBJ2-2, with TRBD2 matching over 14 bases. This CDR3 is built from 17 residues. V gave up 4 bases and J gave up 4 bases; unmatched junction bases: 5. The germline gives CDR1 MNHEY, CDR2 SMNVEV (reference sequence). CDR3 amino acids: CASSSRTSGRSTGELFF. For the CDR3, the DNA is TGTGCCAGCAGTTCCCGGACTAGCGGGAGGAGCACCGGGGAGCTGTTTTTT.

The CDR3 nucleotides are TGTGCCAGCAGCGTAGAGGTCTCACTAGCGGCCTACAATGAGCAGTTCTTC. Amino acid sequence: CASSVEVSLAAYNEQFF. The V gene is TRBV9, the J gene TRBJ2-1; 8 bases match TRBD2. V dropped 0 bases and J dropped 2; count of bases not matched to a gene: 7. The CDR3 has 17 residues. Germline V gene lookup returns CDR1 SGDLS and CDR2 YYNGEE.

This clone was detected only once. The rearrangement joins TRBV19 to TRBJ2-7; TRBD1 might be the D (5 bases). Germline CDR1 reads LNHDA; CDR2 reads SQIVND (reference sequence). The CDR3 is made up of 16 amino acids. Trimming shortened V by 0 bases and J by 2 bases, and 14 bases separated the two germline ends. CDR3 loop: CASSIDHETDTYEQYF. CDR3 sequence (DNA): TGTGCCAGTAGTATAGATCACGAGACGGACACCTACGAGCAGTACTTC.

J is TRBJ2-2 and V is TRBV28, with TRBD1 as a possible D gene (5 bases). Germline CDR1 is MDHEN and CDR2 is SYDVKM. There are 14 residues in the CDR3. V lost 2 bases and J lost 7, with 11 bases in between. CDR3 bases: TGTGCCAGCAGTTTAAGCAGGGTGGGCGGGGAGCTGTTTTTT. Residues: CASSLSRVGGELFF.

The gene calls are TRBV5-6 and TRBJ2-7; D is tentatively TRBD1 or TRBD2 (6 bases each). CDR1 and CDR2 (germline): SGHDT, YYEEEE. CDR3 length: 14 residues. Trimming pared 4 bases from V and 3 bases from J, leaving 14 bases between. CDR3 protein: CASSGGGSLYEQYF. For the CDR3, the DNA is TGTGCCAGCAGCGGAGGGGGATCTCTCTACGAGCAGTACTTC.

The V call is TRBV4-1, the J call TRBJ2-7; a weak D match, TRBD2 (5 bases). The V and J ends lost 3 bases and 0 bases respectively, with 9 bases between them. There are 14 residues in the CDR3. Looked up from germline, CDR1 is MGHRA and CDR2 is YSYEKL. The CDR3: CASSQRVYSYEQYF. The DNA of the CDR3 is TGCGCCAGCAGCCAGCGGGTTTACTCCTACGAGCAGTACTTC.

As concerns this clone: The sample has other DNA sequences that encode this CDR3 too. V and J are TRBV2 and TRBJ2-7; a possible D gene is TRBD2 (5 bases). This CDR3 contains 13 residues. V was trimmed by 4 bases and J by 2 bases, leaving 9 bases between them. Germline CDR1 and CDR2: SNHLY and FYNNEI. Here the CDR3 DNA reads TGTGCCAGCAGTGGGACTGCAACCTACGAGCAGTACTTC. Amino acids: CASSGTATYEQYF. Full variable domain (remainder filled in from reference TRBV2 and TRBJ2-7): EPEVTQTPSHQVTQMGQEVILRCVPISNHLYFYWYRQILGQKVEFLVSFYNNEISEKSEIFDDQFSVERPDGSNFTLKIRSTKLEDSAMYFCASSGTATYEQYFGPGTRLTVT.

The chain joins TRBV29-1 to TRBJ2-5; weak D call: TRBD2 (6 bases). V shed 6 bases and J shed 9 bases, with 14 bases lying between them. The CDR3 has 11 residues. In germline, CDR1 is SQVTM, CDR2 ANQGSEA. The chain's CDR3 is CSVPQWDSQYF. CDR3 DNA sequence: TGCAGCGTACCCCAATGGGACTCCCAGTACTTC.

The V gene is TRBV6-5, the J gene TRBJ1-1, with a tentative D call TRBD1 (6 bases). The CDR3 sequence is 15 residues long. CDR1 and CDR2 (germline): MNHEY, SVGAGI. Trimming cost V 2 bases and J 0 bases, with 10 bases left between them. The CDR3 nucleotides read TGTGCCAGCAGTTACCTAGGACAGCTGAACACTGAAGCTTTCTTT. It codes for CASSYLGQLNTEAFF.